Following are 30 T cell receptor beta chains from one sample sequenced in a study of blood T cell repertoires in COVID-19. Repertoires were generated with immunoSEQ multiplex PCR, while TCRdb's copy carries only in-frame clones and drops some. This table holds 150,000 to 200,000 clones, approximately 90% found once. Sequencing input: peripheral blood. These receptors were obtained from an older man with active or convalescent COVID-19.

This chain links TRBV9 with TRBJ2-1; 11 bases are shared with TRBD1. Losses at the gene ends were 3 bases for V and 3 bases for J; bases not matched to a gene: 5. Germline-derived CDR1 and CDR2 are SGDLS and YYNGEE. CDR3 size: 16 residues. The CDR3 DNA is TGTGCCAGCAGCGCTTCCGGGACAGGGGGCTACAATGAGCAGTTCTTC. Translated: CASSASGTGGYNEQFF.

V gene TRBV28 combines with J gene TRBJ2-1; D is perhaps TRBD1 (5 bases). V was pared by 5 bases and J by 6 bases, with 14 bases between. This CDR3 is 14 amino acids long. In germline, CDR1 is MDHEN, CDR2 SYDVKM. The CDR3 nucleotides read TGTGCCAGCAGTGGGGCGTGGATTGGCAATGAGCAGTTCTTC. Translating it yields CASSGAWIGNEQFF.

This chain uses TRBV7-9 with TRBJ1-1; TRBD1 matches 9 bases. CDR1 and CDR2 from the germline V gene are SEHNR and FQNEAQ (reference sequence). Trimming removed 4 bases from V and 11 bases from J; junction bases left unmatched: 5. CDR3 length: 12 amino acids. CDR3 protein: CASSSGQGNAFF. CDR3 bases: TGTGCCAGCAGCTCTGGACAGGGGAATGCTTTCTTT.

J is TRBJ1-4 and V is TRBV10-2, with TRBD1 matching 7 bases. Germline-derived CDR1 and CDR2 are WSHSY and SAAADI. Germline trimming cut 6 bases from V and 8 bases from J; bases unmatched to any gene: 9. The CDR3 has 14 residues. CDR3 DNA sequence: TGCGCCAGCAGCCGGACAGGCCTGGGAGAAAAACTGTTTTTT. Translation: CASSRTGLGEKLFF.

The chain is built from TRBV30 and TRBJ1-1, with D unresolved. Trimming removed 3 bases from V and 7 bases from J, with 12 bases in between. Germline loops: CDR1 GTSNPN, CDR2 SVGIG (reference sequence). The CDR3 sequence is 12 residues long. CDR3 region: CAWRGNEGEAFF. Here the CDR3 DNA reads TGTGCCTGGAGGGGGAACGAGGGTGAAGCTTTCTTT. Full variable domain (outside the CDR3, taken from reference TRBV30 and TRBJ1-1): SQTIHQWPATLVQPVGSPLSLECTVEGTSNPNLYWYRQAAGRGLQLLFYSVGIGQISSEVPQNLSASRPQDRQFILSSKKLLLSDSGFYLCAWRGNEGEAFFGQGTRLTVV.

The gene calls are TRBV5-1 and TRBJ2-7; TRBD2 matches at 8 bases. J gave up 2 bases and V 0 bases, and 4 bases lay outside the gene matches. Germline CDR1 reads SGHRS; CDR2 reads YFSETQ. This CDR3 has 15 residues. In nucleotides, the CDR3 is TGCGCCAGCAGCTTGGCCGTAGCGGGGACCTACGAGCAGTACTTC. The encoded protein is CASSLAVAGTYEQYF.

This sequence joins TRBV7-2 and TRBJ2-1; TRBD2 matches 14 bases. V shed 5 bases, J shed 5 bases, and the junction held 8 bases outside the gene matches. The V gene's germline CDR1 is SGHTA and CDR2 FQGNSA. This CDR3 is 17 amino acids long. The CDR3 bases are TGTGCCAGCAGCCTAAGACTAGCGGGGGGGCTGAACAATGAGCAGTTCTTC. This sequence encodes CASSLRLAGGLNNEQFF. Together with reference TRBV7-2 and TRBJ2-1, the CDR3 gives the full variable domain: GAGVSQSPSNKVTEKGKDVELRCDPISGHTALYWYRQSLGQGLEFLIYFQGNSAPDKSGLPSDRFSAERTGGSVSTLTIQRTQQEDSAVYLCASSLRLAGGLNNEQFFGPGTRLTVL.

In this sample, this clone turned up a few times. The chain combines TRBV5-6 with TRBJ2-7; the D gene is possibly TRBD2 (5 bases). The CDR3 totals 14 residues. Germline V gene data show CDR1 as SGHDT and CDR2 as YYEEEE. The V gene lost 0 bases and the J gene lost 5 bases, with 12 bases spanning the gap. For the CDR3, the DNA is TGTGCCAGCAGCTTGGTAGCGATCCCTCACGAGCAGTACTTC. This encodes CASSLVAIPHEQYF. The full variable domain, in which reference TRBV5-6 and TRBJ2-7 provide the parts outside the CDR3, is DAGVTQSPTHLIKTRGQQVTLRCSPKSGHDTVSWYQQALGQGPQFIFQYYEEEERQRGNFPDRFSGHQFPNYSSELNVNALLLGDSALYLCASSLVAIPHEQYFGPGTRLTVT.

The chain carries TRBV7-2 and TRBJ2-3; TRBD1 agrees at 12 bases. This CDR3 has 15 amino acids. Germline CDR1 is SGHTA and CDR2 is FQGNSA. Trimming at V came to 0 bases and at J to 9 bases, leaving 4 bases not matched to a gene. DNA for the CDR3: TGTGCCAGCAGCTTAGCGAGGGGACAGGGGGCAACGCAGTATTTT. Protein product: CASSLARGQGATQYF.

V is TRBV19 and J is TRBJ2-5, with a weak D call TRBD1 (6 bases). The CDR3 covers 13 residues. The V gene's germline CDR1 is LNHDA and CDR2 SQIVND (reference sequence). Trimming took off 9 bases at V and 0 bases at J, with 11 bases between the two ends. DNA of the CDR3: TGTGCCAGCTTCGACAGGTACCAAGAGACCCAGTACTTC. Residues: CASFDRYQETQYF.

This clone was observed once. The rearrangement joins TRBV27 to TRBJ2-1; 11 bases agree with TRBD2. This CDR3 is 16 amino acids long. Germline V CDR1 and CDR2: MNHEY, SMNVEV (reference sequence). With 6 bases clipped from V and 7 bases from J, the junction kept 11 bases outside the gene matches. The CDR3: CASRSIAGGRRNEQFF. The CDR3 nucleotides are TGTGCCAGCAGGTCAATAGCGGGAGGGCGTCGGAATGAGCAGTTCTTC.

V usage is TRBV6-1 and J usage is TRBJ1-1, with D tentatively TRBD1 (5 bases). The CDR3 is made up of 16 amino acids. Germline V gene lookup returns CDR1 MNHNS and CDR2 SASEGT. Trimming removed 1 base from V and 0 bases from J, with 12 bases in between. The CDR3 DNA is TGTGCCAGCAGTGAAGGGGGACTCTTTATGAACACTGAAGCTTTCTTT. It specifies CASSEGGLFMNTEAFF.

This clone has more than one count but fewer than ten. The V call is TRBV6-5, the J call TRBJ1-2, with D uncertain. This CDR3 is 11 amino acids long. V lost 4 bases to trimming and J lost 8 bases, with 8 bases between them. From germline, CDR1 is MNHEY and CDR2 SVGAGI. The CDR3 sequence is CASSSGFGYTF. Here the CDR3 DNA reads TGTGCCAGCAGTTCAGGTTTCGGCTACACCTTC.

This chain connects TRBV19 to TRBJ1-5; 9 nucleotides align to TRBD1. Germline CDR1 and CDR2: LNHDA and SQIVND (reference sequence). This CDR3 region has 14 residues. The ends lost 3 bases at V and 6 bases at J; junction bases unmatched: 3. In nucleotides, the CDR3 is TGTGCCAGTAGTATGGGGACAGGGTCTCAGCCCCAGCATTTT. This translates into CASSMGTGSQPQHF. The full variable domain, in which reference TRBV19 and TRBJ1-5 provide the parts outside the CDR3, is DGGITQSPKYLFRKEGQNVTLSCEQNLNHDAMYWYRQDPGQGLRLIYYSQIVNDFQKGDIAEGYSVSREKKESFPLTVTSAQKNPTAFYLCASSMGTGSQPQHFGDGTRLSIL.

Only one count was recorded for this clone. This chain joins TRBV24-1 and TRBJ2-3; 8 bases are a match to TRBD1. The CDR3 length is 13 residues. CDR1 KGHDR and CDR2 SFDVKD come from the germline V gene. Germline trimming cut 10 bases from V and 9 bases from J; bases unmatched to any gene: 11. CDR3 sequence reads: CATANSGTGTQYF. CDR3 DNA: TGTGCCACGGCGAATTCTGGGACAGGAACGCAGTATTTT.

The chain links TRBV27 to TRBJ1-1; D is ambiguous. The germline gives CDR1 MNHEY, CDR2 SMNVEV (reference sequence). The CDR3 runs 14 residues. Trimming shortened V by 8 bases and J by 0 bases, and 13 bases separated the two germline ends. The CDR3 reads CASHGLGMNTEAFF. CDR3 nucleotides: TGTGCCAGCCACGGCCTAGGTATGAACACTGAAGCTTTCTTT.

J is TRBJ2-7 and V is TRBV18; D uncertain. The germline V gene has CDR1 KGHSH and CDR2 LQKENI. CDR3 length: 13 residues. Trimming removed 3 bases from V and 4 bases from J, with 10 bases in between. The CDR3 loop is CASSPLSLYEQYF. The CDR3 nucleotides read TGTGCCAGCTCACCCCTTAGTTTGTACGAGCAGTACTTC. Variable domain in full (rest from reference TRBV18 and TRBJ2-7): NAGVMQNPRHLVRRRGQEARLRCSPMKGHSHVYWYRQLPEEGLKFMVYLQKENIIDESGMPKERFSAEFPKEGPSILRIQQVVRGDSAAYFCASSPLSLYEQYFGPGTRLTVT.

The rearrangement links TRBV29-1 to TRBJ2-7, with 8 positions matching TRBD2. V shed 6 bases and J 5 bases; nucleotides not matched to a gene: 3. CDR1 is SQVTM, CDR2 ANQGSEA, per germline. The CDR3 length is 11 residues. This chain's CDR3 is CSVGGGNEQYF. CDR3 DNA: TGCAGCGTCGGGGGGGGTAACGAGCAGTACTTC.

The rearrangement joins TRBV29-1 to TRBJ1-2; D perhaps matches TRBD1 (6 bases). With 4 bases removed from V and 3 bases from J, the gap between germline ends came to 15 bases. The CDR3 runs to 14 residues. The germline CDR1 and CDR2 sequences are SQVTM and ANQGSEA. DNA for the CDR3: TGCAGCGTTGGGTCGGGCGGGGGCCACTATGGCTACACCTTC. This gives the protein CSVGSGGGHYGYTF.

The rearrangement joins TRBV28 to TRBJ1-1; 7 bases align to TRBD1. After removal of 2 bases from V and 2 bases from J, the junction contained 5 bases not matched to a gene. CDR3 length: 15 residues. The germline CDR1 and CDR2 sequences are MDHEN and SYDVKM. CDR3 sequence reads: CASSLPDRVNTEAFF. The CDR3 bases are TGTGCCAGCAGTTTACCTGACAGGGTCAACACTGAAGCTTTCTTT.

V and J are TRBV5-1 and TRBJ2-7, with TRBD2 matching 9 bases. Germline-derived CDR1 and CDR2 are SGHRS and YFSETQ. V was pared by 4 bases and J by 6 bases, with 5 bases of the junction left unmatched. The CDR3 totals 13 residues. CDR3 region: CASSGREGGEQYF. CDR3 coding DNA: TGCGCCAGCAGCGGGCGGGAGGGAGGCGAGCAGTACTTC.

The chain combines TRBV7-2 with TRBJ2-2; 8 positions match TRBD1. Germline V CDR1 and CDR2: SGHTA, FQGNSA. The CDR3 has 16 amino acids. V was pared by 2 bases and J by 5 bases, with 7 bases of the junction left unmatched. Written as DNA, the CDR3 is TGTGCCAGCAGCTTAACGGGGAGGACAGGGACCGGGGAGCTGTTTTTT. This translates into CASSLTGRTGTGELFF.

The V gene is TRBV30, the J gene TRBJ1-5; TRBD1 is a possible D gene (6 bases). From germline, CDR1 is GTSNPN and CDR2 SVGIG (reference sequence). V was trimmed by 4 bases and J by 5 bases, leaving 15 bases between them. The CDR3 extends over 14 amino acids. As DNA, the CDR3 is TGTGCCTGGACTGAGGACGGGGGGCATCAGCCCCAGCATTTT. The encoded protein is CAWTEDGGHQPQHF.

This chain joins TRBV5-1 and TRBJ1-1, with 9 bases aligning to TRBD1. Germline values: CDR1 SGHRS, CDR2 YFSETQ. The ends lost 0 bases at V and 5 bases at J; junction bases unmatched: 8. The CDR3 length is 16 residues. The CDR3 coding sequence is TGCGCCAGCAGCTTGGGTCCGGGACAGGGTGGAACTGAAGCTTTCTTT. It translates to CASSLGPGQGGTEAFF.

The chain uses TRBV7-2 and TRBJ2-3; 7 positions agree with TRBD2. The CDR3 runs 15 residues. J gave up 3 bases and V 5 bases, and 8 bases lay outside the gene matches. Germline V gene sequence: CDR1 SGHTA, CDR2 FQGNSA. The CDR3 region has the DNA TGTGCCAGCAGCAGACAGCGGGGATCAACAGATACGCAGTATTTT. Residues: CASSRQRGSTDTQYF.

This chain joins TRBV9 and TRBJ1-1, with 7 bases fitting TRBD1. Looked up from germline, CDR1 is SGDLS and CDR2 is YYNGEE. The V gene end was trimmed by 4 bases and the J gene end by 1 base; junction bases not matched to a gene: 4. This CDR3 region has 14 residues. The CDR3 loop reads CASSPRTGNTEAFF. CDR3 sequence (DNA): TGTGCCAGCAGCCCACGGACAGGGAACACTGAAGCTTTCTTT.

This clone was recorded only once. This rearrangement joins TRBV6-2 or TRBV6-3 to TRBJ2-3, with 10 bases fitting TRBD2. Trimming cost V 0 bases and J 4 bases; bases outside gene matches: 4. CDR1 and CDR2 (germline): MNHEY, SVGEGT. There are 16 residues in the CDR3. CDR3 residues: CASSYSASGGADTQYF. DNA of the CDR3: TGTGCCAGCAGTTACTCGGCGAGCGGGGGGGCAGATACGCAGTATTTT.

The chain uses TRBV19 and TRBJ1-1; D not resolved. CDR3 length: 16 residues. Looked up from germline, CDR1 is LNHDA and CDR2 is SQIVND (reference sequence). Trimming left V 6 bases short and J 0 bases short, with 17 bases between. The CDR3 region is CASRQDYMSMNTEAFF. In nucleotides, the CDR3 is TGTGCCAGTAGGCAGGATTACATGTCCATGAACACTGAAGCTTTCTTT.

The chain links TRBV28 to TRBJ2-3; 8 nucleotides align to TRBD2. CDR3 length: 17 residues. The germline V gene has CDR1 MDHEN and CDR2 SYDVKM. J was trimmed by 2 bases and V by 3 bases; bases with no gene match: 10. The CDR3 DNA reads TGTGCCAGCAGTTTCGGGGGGGCACCTGCGGCCACAGATACGCAGTATTTT. This sequence encodes CASSFGGAPAATDTQYF.

This chain uses TRBV3-1 (or the pseudogene TRBV3-2) with TRBJ2-5; TRBD1 matches 9 bases. Germline V gene data show CDR1 as LGHDT and CDR2 as YNNKEL (reference sequence). Trimming at V came to 4 bases and at J to 5 bases, leaving 8 bases not matched to a gene. This CDR3 spans 15 amino acids. CDR3 in amino acids: CASSLGTGSGETQYF. As DNA, the CDR3 is TGTGCCAGCAGCCTAGGGACAGGGAGTGGGGAGACCCAGTACTTC.